This T cell receptor (beta chain) emerged from a study of T cell repertoires in cytomegalovirus infection. V was cut by 5 bases and J by 4 bases, with 10 bases left in between. Per germline, CDR1 SGHTA and CDR2 FQGNSA. There are 13 residues in the CDR3. Ten or more counts support this clonotype. What it binds is not known. TCRdb independently ran MiXCR on the reads; one entry per CDR3 protein. The sample records approximately 320,000 distinct CDR3 sequences, 9.5% being singletons. Study findings and constraints: Cumulative frequency (of public TCR beta family members) identified carriers of CMV plus the relevant HLA. Dominating the ex vivo response were HLA-C-restricted CMV-specific TCR beta clonotypes.

The chain joins TRBV7-2 to TRBJ2-3; D gene uncertain. This TCR derives from a human donor in good health (CMV status not recorded). Some clones in this sample may be carry-over from other donors' samples. Source material: PBMCs. In nucleotides, the CDR3 is TGTGCCAGCAGCCCCGATCCCCCAGATACGCAGTATTTT. This encodes CASSPDPPDTQYF.